The 26 T cell receptor beta chains below all came from one sample that was sequenced in a study of T cell repertoires in cytomegalovirus infection. No cognate antigen is known for these TCRs. TCRdb reprocessed the reads via MiXCR and lists one record per CDR3 protein. The table shows 830,000 or so distinct CDR3 sequences, with 30% to 35% occurring only once. Sequencing used cultured CD8+ T cells from PBMCs, obtained from culture after CMV antigen stimulation. The receptors were sampled from a human donor in good health (CMV status not recorded). Some clones in this sample may be carry-over from other donors' samples.

The rearrangement links TRBV19 to TRBJ1-1; D unclear. CDR1 and CDR2 from the germline V gene are LNHDA and SQIVND (reference sequence). V was cut by 8 bases and J by 0 bases, with 10 bases left in between. The CDR3 extends over 13 amino acids. CDR3 sequence reads: CASALGLNTEAFF. The CDR3, as DNA: TGTGCCAGTGCCCTCGGACTGAACACTGAAGCTTTCTTT. The variable domain in full, completed from reference TRBV19 and TRBJ1-1, reads DGGITQSPKYLFRKEGQNVTLSCEQNLNHDAMYWYRQDPGQGLRLIYYSQIVNDFQKGDIAEGYSVSREKKESFPLTVTSAQKNPTAFYLCASALGLNTEAFFGQGTRLTVV.

This clonotype was seen repeatedly, ten times or more. The chain combines TRBV7-8 with TRBJ2-2; no reliable D call. The CDR3 is made up of 16 amino acids. In germline, CDR1 is SGHVS, CDR2 FQNEAQ. The germline V and J ends were trimmed by 4 bases and 2 bases, with 14 bases remaining between them. The CDR3 loop is CASSSLTGVNTGELFF. CDR3 sequence (DNA): TGTGCCAGCAGCTCCCTCACGGGTGTAAACACCGGGGAGCTGTTTTTT.

The chain couples TRBV4-1 to TRBJ1-5; possible D gene TRBD1, 6 bases. Germline CDR1 and CDR2: MGHRA and YSYEKL. V dropped 1 base and J dropped 6 bases, with 13 bases sitting between them. This CDR3 has 15 amino acids. In DNA, the CDR3 is TGCGCCAGCAGCCAAGGAGACAGGACGACTCAGCCCCAGCATTTT. Its protein is CASSQGDRTTQPQHF.

The rearrangement links TRBV10-3 to TRBJ2-1; TRBD2 matches 8 bases. Per germline, CDR1 ENHRY and CDR2 SYGVKD. This CDR3 region has 14 residues. V shed 2 bases, J shed 4 bases, and the junction held 1 base outside the gene matches. The CDR3 coding sequence is TGTGCCATCAGTGAGACTAGCGGTTACAATGAGCAGTTCTTC. As protein: CAISETSGYNEQFF.

V is TRBV7-6 and J is TRBJ1-4; 8 bases agree with TRBD1. Germline V gene sequence: CDR1 SGHVS, CDR2 FNYEAQ. J gave up 1 base and V 5 bases, and 6 bases lay outside the gene matches. The CDR3 is 16 residues long. The CDR3 spells CASSAGQAGTNEKLFF. The DNA of the CDR3 is TGTGCCAGCAGCGCGGGACAGGCTGGAACTAATGAAAAACTGTTTTTT.

The chain couples TRBV28 to TRBJ1-2; no definite D call. This CDR3 spans 15 amino acids. Germline V lookup: CDR1 MDHEN, CDR2 SYDVKM. Trimming left V 10 bases short and J 6 bases short, with 24 bases between. The CDR3 loop is CATEFKSRLWDGYTF. CDR3 coding DNA: TGTGCCACCGAGTTTAAATCGAGGCTGTGGGATGGCTACACCTTC.

Remarks on this clonotype: A much larger clonotype is one base distant, so this may be a read error. The chain employs TRBV12-3 or TRBV12-4 and TRBJ1-1, with a possible D match to TRBD1 (6 bases). CDR3 length: 15 residues. The CDR3 DNA reads as TGTGGCAGCACCAAGGATGGGGGGCTGAGAGCTGAAGCTTTCTTT. Its translation is CGSTKDGGLRAEAFF.

This clonotype was seen more than once but under ten times. V and J are TRBV12-3 or TRBV12-4 and TRBJ1-4; D remains unclear. The CDR3 extends over 15 amino acids. The ends were cut back, 5 bases at V and 2 bases at J, with 12 bases in the middle. The CDR3 region is CASSPPGNTNEKLFF. In DNA, the CDR3 is TGTGCCAGCAGTCCCCCGGGAAATACTAATGAAAAACTGTTTTTT.

This clonotype has a single count. The chain joins TRBV19 to TRBJ2-5, with no clear D. The CDR3 spans 16 residues. Germline loops: CDR1 LNHDA, CDR2 SQIVND (reference sequence). V was shortened by 3 bases and J by 5 bases, with 19 bases between the two germline ends. The CDR3 reads CASSITIFDNGETQYF. In DNA, the CDR3 is TGTGCCAGTAGTATTACTATATTCGATAACGGGGAGACCCAGTACTTC.

This clonotype has a handful of counts. V gene TRBV11-2 combines with J gene TRBJ1-2; TRBD1 aligns across 9 bases. This CDR3 comprises 16 residues. V was pared by 3 bases and J by 7 bases, with 12 bases of the junction left unmatched. Germline values: CDR1 SGHAT, CDR2 FQNNGV. CDR3 amino acids: CASSLSRPGQGVGYTF. The CDR3 bases are TGTGCCAGCAGCTTGAGTCGTCCGGGACAGGGTGTTGGCTACACCTTC.

The chain carries TRBV5-6 and TRBJ2-6; no clear D. Germline-derived CDR1 and CDR2 are SGHDT and YYEEEE. Trimming removed 0 bases at V and 1 base at J, with 11 bases between. The CDR3 totals 17 residues. The CDR3 coding sequence is TGTGCCAGCAGCTTGGAAGAGACGTTGTCTGGGGCCAACGTCCTGACTTTC. Translating gives CASSLEETLSGANVLTF.

There are many counts of this clonotype. The chain joins TRBV6-5 to TRBJ2-2; unclear D gene. Germline-derived CDR1 and CDR2 are MNHEY and SVGAGI. CDR3 length: 13 amino acids. Between the trimmed V and J ends, which lost 2 bases and 6 bases, there was a span of 7 bases. CDR3: CASSYQKSGELFF. CDR3 sequence (DNA): TGTGCCAGCAGTTACCAGAAATCCGGGGAGCTGTTTTTT.

The chain combines TRBV4-3 with TRBJ1-2; 12 bases fit TRBD1. In germline, CDR1 is LGHNA, CDR2 YSLEER. V dropped 5 bases and J dropped 8; count of bases not matched to a gene: 15. CDR3 length equals 17 residues. CDR3 sequence reads: CASSASPGTGGRLGYTF. CDR3 in DNA: TGCGCCAGCAGCGCCTCCCCCGGGACAGGGGGCCGCTTGGGCTACACCTTC.

The chain recombines TRBV28 with TRBJ1-2; D unclear. This CDR3 spans 15 amino acids. Germline loops: CDR1 MDHEN, CDR2 SYDVKM. The ends were cut back, 3 bases at V and 8 bases at J, with 19 bases in the middle. CDR3 DNA: TGTGCCAGCAGTTTTCCTCTCCTCCCTCGACAAGGCTACACCTTC. It codes for CASSFPLLPRQGYTF.

CDR3 DNA sequence: TGTGCCAGCAGTGAAGAAGCCGGGACAGTATTAAATGAAAAACTGTTTTTT. It yields the protein CASSEEAGTVLNEKLFF. The J gene is TRBJ1-4, the V gene TRBV6-1, with TRBD1 matching over 7 bases. Germline V lookup: CDR1 MNHNS, CDR2 SASEGT. The CDR3 loop spans 17 amino acids. V trimming: 1 base; J trimming: 5 bases; junction bases outside the gene matches: 10.

This clonotype was seen a handful of times. CDR3 DNA: TGTGCCAGCAGCTTAACCGACAGTCCCAGGCGGGAGCTGTTTTTT. Translated: CASSLTDSPRRELFF. This rearrangement joins TRBV7-6 to TRBJ2-2; the D gene is possibly TRBD1 (5 bases). Germline values: CDR1 SGHVS, CDR2 FNYEAQ. The V gene lost 2 bases and the J gene lost 9 bases, with 16 bases spanning the gap. This CDR3 has 15 residues.

V usage is TRBV29-1 and J usage is TRBJ1-1, with a tentative D call TRBD1 (6 bases). The germline CDR1 and CDR2 sequences are SQVTM and ANQGSEA. V was shortened by 7 bases and J by 1 base, with 16 bases between the two germline ends. The CDR3 runs 14 residues. The CDR3 sequence: CSAFPGTRNTEAFF. The DNA of the CDR3 is TGCAGCGCTTTTCCCGGGACACGGAACACTGAAGCTTTCTTT.

The chain joins TRBV10-3 to TRBJ2-2; tentative D call: TRBD2 (6 bases). V shed 8 bases and J shed 2 bases, with 15 bases lying between them. Per the germline V gene, CDR1 is ENHRY and CDR2 is SYGVKD. The CDR3 loop spans 15 amino acids. CDR3 amino acids: CAILSGDPNTGELFF. The CDR3 DNA reads TGTGCCATCCTTTCGGGGGACCCTAACACCGGGGAGCTGTTTTTT.

The genes are TRBV27 and TRBJ1-1; no firm D call. V gave up 2 bases and J gave up 10 bases, with 11 bases separating them. There are 12 residues in the CDR3. Germline CDR1 MNHEY, CDR2 SMNVEV (reference sequence). The CDR3 reads CASSLVPPAAFF. CDR3 nucleotides: TGTGCCAGCAGTTTAGTCCCCCCTGCAGCTTTCTTT.

This clonotype was recorded a few times. This chain joins TRBV27 and TRBJ1-5; D gene ambiguous. Germline V gene data show CDR1 as MNHEY and CDR2 as SMNVEV (reference sequence). The CDR3 runs to 14 residues. Between the trimmed V and J ends, which lost 5 bases and 3 bases, there was a span of 11 bases. In nucleotides, the CDR3 is TGTGCCAGCAGTGCGGCAAGGTACAATCAGCCCCAGCATTTT. Translating it yields CASSAARYNQPQHF.

Regarding this clonotype: It may be a read error: a sequence one base away is much more abundant. The genes are TRBV20-1 and TRBJ2-1, with TRBD1 as a possible D gene (5 bases). The germline V gene has CDR1 DFQATT and CDR2 SNEGSKA (reference sequence). The germline V and J ends were trimmed by 7 bases and 3 bases, with 16 bases remaining between them. This CDR3 comprises 14 residues. The CDR3 is CSVLKDTHYNEQFF. The CDR3, as DNA: TGCAGTGTCCTCAAGGACACACACTACAATGAGCAGTTCTTC.

The rearrangement links TRBV5-4 to TRBJ1-6; D is ambiguous. CDR1 and CDR2 (germline): SGHNT, YYREEE (reference sequence). Trimming cost V 0 bases and J 7 bases, with 11 bases left between them. CDR3 length equals 15 residues. The CDR3 protein is CASSLGRTLNSPLHF. CDR3 DNA: TGTGCCAGCAGCTTGGGCAGGACGCTCAATTCACCCCTCCACTTT.

The chain recombines TRBV11-2 with TRBJ2-3; D may correspond to TRBD1 or TRBD2 (5 bases each). This CDR3 has 15 residues. V was trimmed by 4 bases and J by 4 bases, leaving 15 bases between them. In germline, CDR1 is SGHAT, CDR2 FQNNGV. CDR3 coding DNA: TGTGCCAGCAGCTCAGAGGGGACCCGCGCAGATACGCAGTATTTT. Protein product: CASSSEGTRADTQYF.

This chain links TRBV11-2 with TRBJ2-7; 9 bases are a match to TRBD2. Germline V gene data show CDR1 as SGHAT and CDR2 as FQNNGV. The CDR3 sequence is 16 residues long. With V trimmed by 6 bases and J by 4 bases, 13 bases remained unmatched. The CDR3 sequence: CASSHLGGGGAYEQYF. DNA for the CDR3: TGTGCCAGCAGTCATTTAGGCGGCGGGGGGGCGTACGAGCAGTACTTC.

This clonotype was counted only a few times. The chain is built from TRBV12-5 and TRBJ1-6; D may be TRBD1 (5 bases). Trimming took off 6 bases at V and 4 bases at J, with 13 bases between the two ends. Germline-derived CDR1 and CDR2 are LGHNT and FRNRAP. The CDR3 spans 15 residues. CDR3 amino acids: CASGRDSLYNSPLHF. The CDR3 DNA reads TGTGCTAGTGGCCGTGACAGCCTATATAATTCACCCCTCCACTTT.

The chain is built from TRBV7-9 and TRBJ2-5, with D hard to call. Germline values: CDR1 SEHNR, CDR2 FQNEAQ (reference sequence). This CDR3 is built from 14 residues. V was pared by 0 bases and J by 1 base, with 6 bases between. For the CDR3, the DNA is TGTGCCAGCAGCTTAGCAGGGCTCCAAGAGACCCAGTACTTC. Translating it yields CASSLAGLQETQYF.